A single T cell receptor (beta chain) is shown here with its context. The antigen is not known. The CDR3 has 13 amino acids. Trimming pared 2 bases from V and 4 bases from J, leaving 7 bases between. The germline V gene encodes CDR1 SGHRS and CDR2 YFSETQ. This sample was taken from a study of cytomegalovirus exposure and HLA in healthy donors. Overall study: Researchers found that about 82% of around 400 genotyped donors fell within the Caucasian-associated ancestry cluster.

Primers for the PCR totalled 60 Vbeta and 13 Jbeta. As processed by the authors: Later reanalysis found 80 million or so unique TCR beta chains, around 9.9 million of them shared. Sequencing used immunoSEQ multiplex PCR; TCRdb keeps in-frame clones, though not all of them. For V, J and clone size, that table is used; D and trimming come from the DNA. The top ten hold less than 20% of the sample, which has some 57,000 clones, approximately 63% seen once. Overall study findings and caveats: Later analysis associated a missense DCLRE1C variant with TCR beta V- and J-gene trimming. A prior analysis recorded that most TCR beta V segments were productive about 87% or about 30% of the time.

The genes are TRBV5-1 and TRBJ1-3, with a weak D call TRBD1 (6 bases). Material for sequencing was PBMCs. This clonotype was sampled from an older woman in good health and CMV-seropositive. CDR3 DNA: TGCGCCAGCAGCTTCGACAGGGGAAACACCATATATTTT. Its translation: CASSFDRGNTIYF.